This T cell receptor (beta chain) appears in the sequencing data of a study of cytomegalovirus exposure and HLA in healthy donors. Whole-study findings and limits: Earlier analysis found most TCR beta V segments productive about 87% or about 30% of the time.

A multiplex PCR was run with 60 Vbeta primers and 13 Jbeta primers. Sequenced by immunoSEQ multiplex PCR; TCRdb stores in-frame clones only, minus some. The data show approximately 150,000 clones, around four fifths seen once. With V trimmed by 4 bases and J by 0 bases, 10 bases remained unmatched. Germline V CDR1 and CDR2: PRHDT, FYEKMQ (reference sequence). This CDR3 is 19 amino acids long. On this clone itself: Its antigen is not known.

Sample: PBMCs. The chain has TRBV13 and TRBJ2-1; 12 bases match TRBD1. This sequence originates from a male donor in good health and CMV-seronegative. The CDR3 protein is CASSSQGTGGSSSYNEQFF. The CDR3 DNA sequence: TGTGCCAGCAGCTCACAAGGGACAGGGGGCTCCAGCTCCTACAATGAGCAGTTCTTC.